The 15 T cell receptor beta chains given below trace back to one sample, sequenced in a study of blood T cells in healthy people across ages. Combining a sample-barcoded 5' primer with a J-beta primer mix, a second PCR ran for about 7 to 11 cycles. TCRdb reprocessed the 5' RACE reads via MiXCR and lists one record per CDR3 protein. The sample yields about 1 million distinct CDR3 sequences, under 45% seen once. Sequencing was carried out using blood. These receptors originate from a woman in her sixties or seventies in good health.

The rearrangement uses TRBV12-5 and TRBJ1-4, with 10 bases that match TRBD1. In germline, CDR1 is LGHNT, CDR2 FRNRAP. The CDR3 spans 14 residues. V shed 6 bases, J shed 8 bases, and the junction held 6 bases outside the gene matches. Written as DNA, the CDR3 is TGTGCTAGTGGACCGGGACAGGGGCGGGAAAAACTGTTTTTT. This translates into CASGPGQGREKLFF. The whole variable domain, filled in from reference TRBV12-5 and TRBJ1-4, reads DARVTQTPRHKVTEMGQEVTMRCQPILGHNTVFWYRQTMMQGLELLAYFRNRAPLDDSGMPKDRFSAEMPDATLATLKIQPSEPRDSAVYFCASGPGQGREKLFFGSGTQLSVL.

As to this clonotype: This clone may be a read error of a much larger clone one base away. The chain uses TRBV29-1 and TRBJ2-1, with D tentatively TRBD2 (6 bases). The CDR3 length is 14 residues. Germline CDR1 is SQVTM and CDR2 is ANQGSEA. Trimming shortened V by 6 bases and J by 3 bases, and 15 bases separated the two germline ends. CDR3 amino acids: CSVGASDFYNEQFF. DNA for the CDR3: TGCAGCGTAGGGGCTAGCGATTTCTACAATGAGCAGTTCTTC.

The chain carries TRBV6-5 and TRBJ2-3; D is unclear. The ends were cut back, 4 bases at V and 5 bases at J, with 16 bases in the middle. The CDR3 is made up of 15 amino acids. Germline V gene data show CDR1 as MNHEY and CDR2 as SVGAGI. In DNA form, the CDR3 reads TGTGCCAGCAGTTCCCTAACCCAGACAAGAGATACGCAGTATTTT. Translating gives CASSSLTQTRDTQYF.

The chain links TRBV7-3 to TRBJ2-1; D possibly corresponds to TRBD2 (5 bases). Trimming removed 2 bases from V and 5 bases from J, with 16 bases in between. Germline V gives CDR1 SGHTA, CDR2 FQGTGA. The CDR3 is made up of 16 amino acids. The CDR3 DNA is TGTGCCAGCAGCTTACTCCCTGGACTGCGCCACAATGAGCAGTTCTTC. Translating gives CASSLLPGLRHNEQFF.

This clonotype has only a few counts. This chain joins TRBV9 and TRBJ1-2; D is perhaps TRBD1 (5 bases). Deletions cut 2 bases from V and 0 bases from J, with 11 bases between. This CDR3 comprises 15 residues. Germline assignment: CDR1 SGDLS and CDR2 YYNGEE. The CDR3 sequence: CASSVFGGANYGYTF. The CDR3, as DNA: TGTGCCAGCAGCGTCTTTGGGGGAGCTAACTATGGCTACACCTTC.

V usage is TRBV27 and J usage is TRBJ2-7; D gene unclear. Germline CDR1 is MNHEY and CDR2 is SMNVEV (reference sequence). V was cut by 3 bases and J by 3 bases, with 12 bases left in between. The CDR3 extends over 14 amino acids. The DNA of the CDR3 is TGTGCCAGCAGTTTCGGCAGTCGAGACTACGAGCAGTACTTC. It codes for CASSFGSRDYEQYF.

The V and J genes are TRBV28 and TRBJ2-7; tentatively, D is TRBD2 (5 bases). The CDR3 consists of 14 residues. Deletions cut 5 bases from V and 1 base from J, with 12 bases between. Germline V CDR1 and CDR2: MDHEN, SYDVKM. The CDR3 DNA is TGTGCCAGCAGTGACGGACTGGTATCCTACGAGCAGTACTTC. It translates to CASSDGLVSYEQYF.

In DNA form, the CDR3 reads TGTGCCAGCAGTGAAGGGGCAGGAGCTAACTATGGCTACACCTTC. Translation: CASSEGAGANYGYTF. The chain is built from TRBV2 and TRBJ1-2; D not resolved. V was shortened by 1 base and J by 0 bases, with 9 bases between the two germline ends. CDR3 size: 15 residues. The V gene's germline CDR1 is SNHLY and CDR2 FYNNEI. Combining the CDR3 with reference TRBV2 and TRBJ1-2 gives the whole variable domain EPEVTQTPSHQVTQMGQEVILRCVPISNHLYFYWYRQILGQKVEFLVSFYNNEISEKSEIFDDQFSVERPDGSNFTLKIRSTKLEDSAMYFCASSEGAGANYGYTFGSGTRLTVV.

The V and J genes are TRBV28 and TRBJ2-7, with 8 bases matching TRBD2. From germline, CDR1 is MDHEN and CDR2 SYDVKM. This CDR3 is 12 amino acids long. V trimming: 8 bases; J trimming: 3 bases; junction bases outside the gene matches: 3. The CDR3 loop is CASRRGGYEQYF. CDR3 bases: TGTGCCAGCCGTCGGGGGGGCTACGAGCAGTACTTC.

Regarding this clonotype: A much more abundant neighbour one base away suggests this may be a read error. V and J are TRBV29-1 and TRBJ2-1, with TRBD1 matching 8 bases. CDR3 size: 13 residues. CDR1 SQVTM and CDR2 ANQGSEA come from the germline V gene. V shed 5 bases and J 10 bases; nucleotides not matched to a gene: 10. CDR3 in amino acids: CSVRRTGPYEQFF. The DNA of the CDR3 is TGCAGCGTTCGTCGGACAGGGCCCTACGAGCAGTTCTTC.

The V gene is TRBV9, the J gene TRBJ2-5; 10 bases are shared with TRBD2. The tail of the sequence fits TRBJ2-7 better, so the J call may be wrong. The CDR3 is 16 amino acids. Looked up from germline, CDR1 is SGDLS and CDR2 is YYNGEE. CDR3 DNA sequence: TGTGCCAGCAGCGTAGGTCCAGCGGGAGGGCCCTACGAGCAGTACTTC. The encoded protein is CASSVGPAGGPYEQYF.

The chain links TRBV12-3 or TRBV12-4 to TRBJ2-5; 10 bases are shared with TRBD2. The CDR3 length is 15 residues. Trimming cost V 7 bases and J 2 bases; bases outside gene matches: 7. The DNA of the CDR3 is TGTGCCAGCACCACTTCGACTAGCGGGCAAGAGACCCAGTACTTC. As protein: CASTTSTSGQETQYF.

This clonotype was observed a few times. The rearrangement joins TRBV29-1 to TRBJ2-7, with TRBD1 matching 8 bases. CDR1 and CDR2 from the germline V gene are SQVTM and ANQGSEA. The CDR3 runs to 12 residues. The V and J ends lost 7 bases and 6 bases, in that order; junction bases with no gene match: 8. Written as DNA, the CDR3 is TGCAGCGCCCTCGCCGACAGGGGCGAGCAGTACTTC. This codes for CSALADRGEQYF.

This clonotype was detected many times. The chain carries TRBV27 and TRBJ2-7; D is ambiguous. V lost 4 bases, J lost 3 bases, and 13 bases lay in between. Germline V lookup: CDR1 MNHEY, CDR2 SMNVEV (reference sequence). This CDR3 contains 14 residues. CDR3 nucleotides: TGTGCCAGCAGTTCGTCCCCCCCCAGCTACGAGCAGTACTTC. Translated: CASSSSPPSYEQYF.

This sequence joins TRBV6-6 and TRBJ2-1; no clear D gene. Trimming removed 6 bases at V and 8 bases at J, with 11 bases between. The CDR3 totals 12 residues. The germline V gene encodes CDR1 MNHNY and CDR2 SVGAGI (reference sequence). The chain's CDR3 is CASRLSGDEQFF. The CDR3 coding sequence is TGTGCCAGCAGACTTAGTGGGGATGAGCAGTTCTTC.